This entry is about one T cell receptor (beta chain). Its antigen is as yet unknown. These data originate in a study of blood T cell dynamics during melanoma immunotherapy. Overall study context: Patients with metastatic melanoma got pembrolizumab or nivolumab-ipilimumab as first-line care. Whole-study results and caveats: PBMC repertoires of eventual disease-control patients split at W3 into clonality or diversity gains.

V dropped 6 bases and J dropped 0 bases, with 2 bases sitting between them. CDR3 length: 11 residues. The germline V gene has CDR1 MDHEN and CDR2 SYDVKM. A fixed DNA input of 350 ng was used per bulk PBMC sample. Data came from immunoSEQ multiplex PCR; TCRdb stores just in-frame clones and leaves some out. The sample shows roughly 30,000 clones, over 70% of them seen only once. Documented time point: week 3, after first cycle of checkpoint inhibitor. Response was assessed by RECIST 1.1 at 12 weeks, except a couple of rapid progressors. The clonotype comes from a human donor with melanoma. The chain carries TRBV28 and TRBJ1-2; D unclear. The specimen was blood, collected from a patient treated with checkpoint blockade. CDR3 region: CASRPNYGYTF. CDR3 bases: TGTGCCAGCAGGCCTAACTATGGCTACACCTTC.